Below are 23 T cell receptor beta chains sequenced from a single sample in a study of early T cells in non-severe SARS-CoV-2 infection. TCRdb re-called the 5' RACE reads with MiXCR, one entry per CDR3 protein. The data show some 87,000 distinct CDR3 sequences, around 15% seen once. The material sequenced was whole blood. The receptor source for this set is an adult who was a healthcare worker with PCR-confirmed SARS-CoV-2 infection or an uninfected control (not recorded which).

The rearrangement links TRBV5-6 to TRBJ2-3; D remains ambiguous. The germline V gene encodes CDR1 SGHDT and CDR2 YYEEEE. The V gene lost 3 bases and the J gene lost 8 bases, with 10 bases spanning the gap. This CDR3 has 12 residues. CDR3: CASSSQKVTQYF. CDR3 DNA: TGTGCCAGCAGCTCCCAAAAGGTTACGCAGTATTTT. The full variable domain, completed using reference TRBV5-6 and TRBJ2-3, is DAGVTQSPTHLIKTRGQQVTLRCSPKSGHDTVSWYQQALGQGPQFIFQYYEEEERQRGNFPDRFSGHQFPNYSSELNVNALLLGDSALYLCASSSQKVTQYFGPGTRLTVL.

This clonotype showed up many times. The chain employs TRBV7-9 and TRBJ2-7; 7 bases are a match to TRBD1. Trimming at V came to 2 bases and at J to 7 bases, leaving 17 bases not matched to a gene. This CDR3 comprises 17 residues. CDR1 is SEHNR and CDR2 is FQNEAQ in the germline V gene (reference sequence). CDR3 region: CASSLTSVTGDIGEQYF. CDR3 nucleotide sequence: TGTGCCAGCAGCTTAACGTCTGTAACAGGGGATATAGGGGAGCAGTACTTC. Supplemented by reference TRBV7-9 and TRBJ2-7, the full variable domain reads DTGVSQNPRHKITKRGQNVTFRCDPISEHNRLYWYRQTLGQGPEFLTYFQNEAQLEKSRLLSDRFSAERPKGSFSTLEIQRTEQGDSAMYLCASSLTSVTGDIGEQYFGPGTRLTVT.

This clonotype was recorded a few times. The rearrangement links TRBV12-3 or TRBV12-4 to TRBJ2-2; TRBD1 matches at 7 bases. Trimming at V came to 4 bases and at J to 1 base, leaving 15 bases not matched to a gene. The length of the CDR3 is 19 residues. This CDR3 is CASSSYSRRGGLNTGELFF. The CDR3 nucleotides read TGTGCCAGCAGTTCTTATAGCCGAAGAGGGGGCCTGAACACCGGGGAGCTGTTTTTT.

The chain joins TRBV5-1 to TRBJ2-1, with 10 positions matching TRBD1. The CDR3 has 19 residues. Germline V gene data show CDR1 as SGHRS and CDR2 as YFSETQ. J gave up 0 bases and V 3 bases, and 12 bases lay outside the gene matches. In DNA, the CDR3 is TGCGCCAGCAGCTCCAAGGACAGGGGGGAGACGAGCTCCTACAATGAGCAGTTCTTC. Translated: CASSSKDRGETSSYNEQFF.

The chain carries TRBV19 and TRBJ2-5; 11 bases align to TRBD2. Germline V gene lookup returns CDR1 LNHDA and CDR2 SQIVND (reference sequence). Trimming at V came to 4 bases and at J to 2 bases, leaving 3 bases not matched to a gene. CDR3 length: 15 residues. The CDR3: CASSTLAGGQETQYF. For the CDR3, the DNA is TGTGCCAGTAGTACCCTAGCGGGGGGACAAGAGACCCAGTACTTC.

This clonotype was counted only a few times. The J gene is TRBJ1-1, the V gene TRBV2, with D unclear. Germline V lookup: CDR1 SNHLY, CDR2 FYNNEI. This CDR3 is 15 amino acids long. V dropped 5 bases and J dropped 1 base, with 14 bases sitting between them. CDR3 in amino acids: CASSRTERANTEAFF. CDR3 DNA: TGTGCCAGCAGTCGGACCGAGAGGGCGAACACTGAAGCTTTCTTT.

This clonotype was detected only a few times. The chain uses TRBV19 and TRBJ1-1; unclear D gene. The V gene's germline CDR1 is LNHDA and CDR2 SQIVND (reference sequence). This CDR3 has 11 residues. V was trimmed by 1 base and J by 5 bases, leaving 2 bases between them. CDR3 nucleotides: TGTGCCAGTAGTATAGGAACTGAAGCTTTCTTT. This sequence encodes CASSIGTEAFF.

The gene calls are TRBV5-1 and TRBJ2-7; perhaps D is TRBD1 or TRBD2 (5 bases each). The CDR3 length is 15 residues. Trimming took 3 bases from V and 5 from J, leaving 18 bases between them. Germline V gene data show CDR1 as SGHRS and CDR2 as YFSETQ. CDR3: CASSWGWALTDEQYF. CDR3 nucleotides: TGCGCCAGCAGCTGGGGGTGGGCCCTCACAGACGAGCAGTACTTC.

This clonotype showed up many times. The J gene is TRBJ2-3, the V gene TRBV5-1, with D unresolved. The CDR3 spans 13 residues. V dropped 1 base and J dropped 2 bases, with 5 bases sitting between them. Germline-derived CDR1 and CDR2 are SGHRS and YFSETQ. Here the CDR3 DNA reads TGCGCCAGCAGCTTGATTATCACAGATACGCAGTATTTT. Protein product: CASSLIITDTQYF.

This sequence joins TRBV5-4 and TRBJ2-1; D is possibly TRBD2 (6 bases). The CDR3 spans 15 residues. Germline loops: CDR1 SGHNT, CDR2 YYREEE (reference sequence). The V gene lost 4 bases and the J gene lost 3 bases, with 14 bases spanning the gap. The CDR3 region has the DNA TGTGCCAGCAGCCGGAGGGCTAGCGACTACAATGAGCAGTTCTTC. Amino acids: CASSRRASDYNEQFF.

This clonotype was picked up many times. The rearrangement links TRBV12-3 or TRBV12-4 to TRBJ1-2, with TRBD1 matching 8 bases. The CDR3 length is 13 residues. V dropped 7 bases and J dropped 7; count of bases not matched to a gene: 8. This CDR3 reads CASIKTGERGYTF. As DNA, the CDR3 is TGTGCCAGCATCAAGACAGGGGAGCGTGGCTACACCTTC.

This clonotype was seen ten or more times. This sequence joins TRBV5-1 and TRBJ2-3; 10 nucleotides agree with TRBD1. V shed 7 bases, J shed 3 bases, and the junction held 11 bases outside the gene matches. The CDR3 totals 16 residues. In germline, CDR1 is SGHRS, CDR2 YFSETQ. CDR3 residues: CASSPRGQGGTDTQYF. CDR3 coding DNA: TGCGCCAGCTCCCCTCGAGGACAGGGGGGGACAGATACGCAGTATTTT.

This clonotype showed up many times. This chain connects TRBV6-1 to TRBJ2-3; D gene uncertain. This CDR3 region has 14 residues. Looked up from germline, CDR1 is MNHNS and CDR2 is SASEGT. Trimming removed 2 bases from V and 6 bases from J, with 12 bases in between. CDR3 DNA: TGTGCCAGCAGTGAACTCCCTTCCAGGGATACGCAGTATTTT. The encoded protein is CASSELPSRDTQYF.

The V gene is TRBV18, the J gene TRBJ2-7; 12 nucleotides line up with TRBD2. Germline V gene sequence: CDR1 KGHSH, CDR2 LQKENI. The CDR3 is made up of 17 amino acids. V was pared by 1 base and J by 7 bases, with 11 bases of the junction left unmatched. The CDR3 DNA reads TGTGCCAGCTCACCACGGGCTCTAGCGGGGGGGCCGGGTGAGCAGTACTTC. Protein sequence: CASSPRALAGGPGEQYF. Based on the CDR3 plus reference TRBV18 and TRBJ2-7, the full variable domain is NAGVMQNPRHLVRRRGQEARLRCSPMKGHSHVYWYRQLPEEGLKFMVYLQKENIIDESGMPKERFSAEFPKEGPSILRIQQVVRGDSAAYFCASSPRALAGGPGEQYFGPGTRLTVT.

This clonotype came up a few times. V gene TRBV15 combines with J gene TRBJ2-3; D might be TRBD1 or TRBD2, each matching 7 bases. Trimming cost V 5 bases and J 0 bases, with 15 bases left between them. Germline CDR1 reads LNHNV; CDR2 reads YYDKDF (reference sequence). The CDR3 extends over 16 amino acids. CDR3 in DNA: TGTGCCACCAGCCCGGACAGGCGGGGGAGCACAGATACGCAGTATTTT. Translated: CATSPDRRGSTDTQYF.

This clonotype has just a few counts. The chain is built from TRBV19 and TRBJ2-2; TRBD1 agrees at 8 bases. The trim removed 3 bases at V and 4 bases at J, leaving 10 bases unmatched. The CDR3 contains 17 residues. Germline lookup yields CDR1 LNHDA and CDR2 SQIVND (reference sequence). CDR3 region: CASSIRIRGRFTGELFF. As DNA, the CDR3 is TGTGCCAGTAGTATCCGTATCAGGGGGCGTTTCACCGGGGAGCTGTTTTTT.

The V call is TRBV7-6, the J call TRBJ2-7; 8 bases align to TRBD2. CDR3 length equals 14 residues. Germline assignment: CDR1 SGHVS and CDR2 FNYEAQ. V lost 5 bases, J lost 4 bases, and 7 bases stayed unmatched. The chain's CDR3 is CASSRGLGTYEQYF. In nucleotides, the CDR3 is TGTGCCAGCAGCCGGGGACTAGGAACTTACGAGCAGTACTTC.

This clonotype has at least ten counts. The chain has TRBV7-8 and TRBJ2-3, with a possible D match to TRBD2 (5 bases). This CDR3 is built from 13 residues. Trimming shortened V by 4 bases and J by 6 bases, and 11 bases separated the two germline ends. The germline gives CDR1 SGHVS, CDR2 FQNEAQ. The CDR3 protein is CASSSPGVDTQYF. Written as DNA, the CDR3 is TGTGCCAGCAGCTCCCCCGGGGTTGATACGCAGTATTTT.

This clonotype was seen only a few times. The V and J genes are TRBV3-1 and TRBJ1-1; TRBD1 matches at 8 bases. Germline trimming cut 4 bases from V and 4 bases from J; bases unmatched to any gene: 14. CDR1 is LGHDT, CDR2 YNNKEL, per germline (reference sequence). CDR3 length: 17 amino acids. Here the CDR3 reads CASSPTGGTLKGTEAFF. The DNA of the CDR3 is TGTGCCAGCAGCCCCACAGGGGGTACCTTGAAGGGCACTGAAGCTTTCTTT.

This clonotype was recorded many times. V is TRBV6-6 and J is TRBJ2-2, with 7 nucleotides matching TRBD1. The CDR3 is 15 residues long. Trimming took 4 bases from V and 3 from J; bases not matched to a gene: 5. From germline, CDR1 is MNHNY and CDR2 SVGAGI (reference sequence). In nucleotides, the CDR3 is TGTGCCAGCAGTTCCCCAGGGGGATACACCGGGGAGCTGTTTTTT. It translates to CASSSPGGYTGELFF.

The chain links TRBV2 to TRBJ1-1, with D possibly being TRBD1 (5 bases). V dropped 7 bases and J dropped 0 bases, with 15 bases sitting between them. Germline V gene data show CDR1 as SNHLY and CDR2 as FYNNEI. CDR3 size: 15 residues. The CDR3 coding sequence is TGTGCCAGCAAACCGGGTAGGGGCATGAACACTGAAGCTTTCTTT. The encoded protein is CASKPGRGMNTEAFF.

This chain joins TRBV24-1 and TRBJ2-3; TRBD2 agrees at 13 bases. CDR1 is KGHDR and CDR2 is SFDVKD in the germline V gene. The ends lost 4 bases at V and 11 bases at J; junction bases unmatched: 2. The CDR3 has 13 residues. Written as DNA, the CDR3 is TGTGCCACCAGTGACCGGACTAGCGGGGGGCAGTATTTT. It is translated as CATSDRTSGGQYF.

The rearrangement joins TRBV14 to TRBJ2-5, with 7 bases lining up with TRBD1. From germline, CDR1 is SGHDN and CDR2 FVKESK. The junction had 10 bases not matched to a gene; V was cut back by 3 bases and J by 9 bases. The length of the CDR3 is 14 residues. The CDR3 DNA sequence: TGTGCCAGCAGCCATCCCGACAGGGCGGAGGCCCAGTACTTC. This sequence encodes CASSHPDRAEAQYF.